This TCR beta chain is from a study of vaccination and CD4 T cells after COVID-19. Turning to this clonotype: Its target is not known.

Oncomine TCR Beta short-read sequencing was applied to DNA from cultured CD4+ T cells. Using the QIAamp micro DNA kit, genomic DNA was extracted from the CD4+ T cells that had been cultured. TCRdb called the PCR reads again in MiXCR, with one record for every CDR3 protein. Of about 18,000 distinct CDR3 sequences in the sample, about 70% were seen once. As to treatment: 10-day PBMC culture with coronavirus spike peptide pools or control peptides (ViraFEST assay). IL-2 (about 10 IU/ml) and peptide pools (approximately 9.2 ug/ml) were added to cultures of 1.5 million to 2 million PBMCs per well. Deletions cut 4 bases from V and 7 bases from J, with 8 bases between. Germline values: CDR1 DFQATT, CDR2 SNEGSKA (reference sequence). The CDR3 covers 12 residues.

Material: CD4+ T cells from blood, cultured in vitro. This chain uses TRBV20-1 with TRBJ1-6, with no clear D. The sequence was obtained from a human donor who had recovered from COVID-19. The CDR3, as DNA: TGCAGTGCTACACGGTTGAATTCACCCCTCCACTTT. This gives the protein CSATRLNSPLHF.